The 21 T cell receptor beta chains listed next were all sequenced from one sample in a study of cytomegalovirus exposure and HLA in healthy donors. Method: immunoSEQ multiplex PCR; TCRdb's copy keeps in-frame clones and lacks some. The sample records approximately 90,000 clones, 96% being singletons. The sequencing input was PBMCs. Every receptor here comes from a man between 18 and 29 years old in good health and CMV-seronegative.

The CDR3 DNA reads TGTGCCAGCAGCCCCATGGCAGGGAATCAGCCCCAGCATTTT. Amino acids: CASSPMAGNQPQHF. V is TRBV28 and J is TRBJ1-5, with D tentatively TRBD1 (5 bases). The CDR3 extends over 14 amino acids. The germline V gene encodes CDR1 MDHEN and CDR2 SYDVKM. V was shortened by 6 bases and J by 4 bases, with 13 bases between the two germline ends.

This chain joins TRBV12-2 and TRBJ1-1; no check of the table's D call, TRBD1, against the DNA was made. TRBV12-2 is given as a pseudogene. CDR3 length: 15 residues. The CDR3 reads CASRQNRAGDTEAFF. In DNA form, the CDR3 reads TGTGCAAGTCGCCAAAACAGGGCCGGTGACACTGAAGCTTTCTTT.

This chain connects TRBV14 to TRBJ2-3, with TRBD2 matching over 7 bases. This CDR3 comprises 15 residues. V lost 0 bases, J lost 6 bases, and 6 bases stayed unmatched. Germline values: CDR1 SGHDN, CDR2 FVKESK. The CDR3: CASSQEEGGHDTQYF. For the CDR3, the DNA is TGTGCCAGCAGCCAAGAGGAGGGAGGGCATGATACGCAGTATTTT. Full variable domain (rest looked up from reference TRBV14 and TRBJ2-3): EAGVTQFPSHSVIEKGQTVTLRCDPISGHDNLYWYRRVMGKEIKFLLHFVKESKQDESGMPNNRFLAERTGGTYSTLKVQPAELEDSGVYFCASSQEEGGHDTQYFGPGTRLTVL.

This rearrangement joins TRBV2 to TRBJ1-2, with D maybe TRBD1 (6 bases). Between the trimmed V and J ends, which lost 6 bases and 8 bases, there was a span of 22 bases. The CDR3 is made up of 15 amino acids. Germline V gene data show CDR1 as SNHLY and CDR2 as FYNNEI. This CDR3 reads CASRATGPRRGGYTF. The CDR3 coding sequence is TGTGCCAGCAGGGCGACAGGCCCGAGAAGAGGGGGCTACACCTTC. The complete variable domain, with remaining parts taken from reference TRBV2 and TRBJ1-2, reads EPEVTQTPSHQVTQMGQEVILRCVPISNHLYFYWYRQILGQKVEFLVSFYNNEISEKSEIFDDQFSVERPDGSNFTLKIRSTKLEDSAMYFCASRATGPRRGGYTFGSGTRLTVV.

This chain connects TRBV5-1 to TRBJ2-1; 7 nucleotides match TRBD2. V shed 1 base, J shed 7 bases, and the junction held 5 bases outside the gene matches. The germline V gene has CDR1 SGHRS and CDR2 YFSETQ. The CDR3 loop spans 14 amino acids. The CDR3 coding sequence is TGCGCCAGCAGCTTGACAGCGGGAATAAATGAGCAGTTCTTC. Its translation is CASSLTAGINEQFF.

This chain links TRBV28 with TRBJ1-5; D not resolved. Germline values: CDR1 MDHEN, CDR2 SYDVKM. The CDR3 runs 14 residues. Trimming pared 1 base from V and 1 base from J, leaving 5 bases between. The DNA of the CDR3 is TGTGCCAGCAGTTTATCGGGGAGCAATCAGCCCCAGCATTTT. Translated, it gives CASSLSGSNQPQHF.

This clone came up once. CDR3: CASSLGQGGEKLFF. In DNA, the CDR3 is TGTGCCAGCAGCTTAGGACAGGGTGGGGAAAAACTGTTTTTT. V is TRBV7-9 and J is TRBJ1-4, with 7 bases aligning to TRBD1. The CDR3 totals 14 residues. V lost 1 base and J lost 8; bases outside the gene matches: 4. From germline, CDR1 is SEHNR and CDR2 FQNEAQ (reference sequence).

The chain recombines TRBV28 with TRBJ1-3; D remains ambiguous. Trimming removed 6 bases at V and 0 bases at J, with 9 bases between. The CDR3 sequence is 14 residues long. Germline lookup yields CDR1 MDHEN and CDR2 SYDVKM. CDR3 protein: CASSPGLSGNTIYF. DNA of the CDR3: TGTGCCAGCAGCCCTGGACTCTCTGGAAACACCATATATTTT.

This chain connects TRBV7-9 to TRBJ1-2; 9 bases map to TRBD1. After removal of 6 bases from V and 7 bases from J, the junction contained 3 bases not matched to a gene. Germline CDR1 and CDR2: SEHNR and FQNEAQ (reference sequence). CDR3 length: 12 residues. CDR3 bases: TGTGCCAGCAGTACAGGGGGCCGTGGCTACACCTTC. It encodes CASSTGGRGYTF.

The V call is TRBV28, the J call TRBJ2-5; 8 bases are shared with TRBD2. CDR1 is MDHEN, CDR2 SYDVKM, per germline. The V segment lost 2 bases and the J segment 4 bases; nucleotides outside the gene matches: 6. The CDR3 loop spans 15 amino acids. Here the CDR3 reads CASSLLAGQRETQYF. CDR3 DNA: TGTGCCAGCAGTTTACTAGCGGGTCAGAGAGAGACCCAGTACTTC.

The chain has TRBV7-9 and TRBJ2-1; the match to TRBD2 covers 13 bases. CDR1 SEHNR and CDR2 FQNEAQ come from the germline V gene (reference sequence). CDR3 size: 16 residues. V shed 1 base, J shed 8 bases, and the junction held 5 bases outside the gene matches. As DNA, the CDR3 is TGTGCCAGCAGCTTAGTAGGACTAGCGGGAGAGGATGAGCAGTTCTTC. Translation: CASSLVGLAGEDEQFF.

The CDR3 DNA reads TGTGCCAGCAGTTTTGCCCCGGGAAATGAGCAGTTCTTC. It codes for CASSFAPGNEQFF. The chain links TRBV27 to TRBJ2-1; possible D gene TRBD2, 5 bases. Trimming removed 3 bases at V and 7 bases at J, with 10 bases between. The CDR3 is made up of 13 amino acids. Germline lookup yields CDR1 MNHEY and CDR2 SMNVEV (reference sequence).

CDR3 coding DNA: TGTGCCAGCAGTTACCGGACAGGGGACTACAATGAGCAGTTCTTC. As protein: CASSYRTGDYNEQFF. This chain joins TRBV6-5 and TRBJ2-1, with 9 nucleotides matching TRBD1. The CDR3 sequence is 15 residues long. CDR1 and CDR2 (germline): MNHEY, SVGAGI. The V and J ends lost 2 bases and 3 bases, in that order; junction bases with no gene match: 2.

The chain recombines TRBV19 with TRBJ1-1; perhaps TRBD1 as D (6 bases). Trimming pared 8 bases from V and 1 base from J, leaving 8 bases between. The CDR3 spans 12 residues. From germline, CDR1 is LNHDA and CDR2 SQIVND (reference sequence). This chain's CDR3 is CASLQGNTEAFF. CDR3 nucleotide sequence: TGTGCCAGTTTACAGGGGAACACTGAAGCTTTCTTT. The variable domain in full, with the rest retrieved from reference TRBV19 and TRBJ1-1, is DGGITQSPKYLFRKEGQNVTLSCEQNLNHDAMYWYRQDPGQGLRLIYYSQIVNDFQKGDIAEGYSVSREKKESFPLTVTSAQKNPTAFYLCASLQGNTEAFFGQGTRLTVV.

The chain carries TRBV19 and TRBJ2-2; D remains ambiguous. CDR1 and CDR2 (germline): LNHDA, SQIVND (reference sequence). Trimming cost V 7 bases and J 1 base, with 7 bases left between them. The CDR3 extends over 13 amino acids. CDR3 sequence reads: CASTPWNTGELFF. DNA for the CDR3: TGTGCCAGTACCCCCTGGAACACCGGGGAGCTGTTTTTT.

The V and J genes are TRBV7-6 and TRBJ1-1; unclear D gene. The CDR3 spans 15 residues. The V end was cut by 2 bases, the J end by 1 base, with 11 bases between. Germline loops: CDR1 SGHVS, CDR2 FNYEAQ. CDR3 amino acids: CASSLRGVPNTEAFF. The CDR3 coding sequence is TGTGCCAGCAGCTTACGCGGGGTCCCGAACACTGAAGCTTTCTTT.

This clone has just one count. CDR3 sequence (DNA): TGTGCCAGCTCACCGACAGGGACGGGTGAGCAGTACGTC. Translating gives CASSPTGTGEQYV. The chain is built from TRBV18 and TRBJ2-7, with 7 bases identical to TRBD1. CDR1 KGHSH and CDR2 LQKENI come from the germline V gene. Trimming cost V 3 bases and J 7 bases; bases outside gene matches: 6. The length of the CDR3 is 13 residues.

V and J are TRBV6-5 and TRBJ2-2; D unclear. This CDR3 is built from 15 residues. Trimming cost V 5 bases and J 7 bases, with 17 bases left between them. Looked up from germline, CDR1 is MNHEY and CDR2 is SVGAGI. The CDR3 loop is CASSRIAKTGGELFF. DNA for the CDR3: TGTGCCAGCAGTAGGATAGCCAAGACGGGCGGGGAGCTGTTTTTT.

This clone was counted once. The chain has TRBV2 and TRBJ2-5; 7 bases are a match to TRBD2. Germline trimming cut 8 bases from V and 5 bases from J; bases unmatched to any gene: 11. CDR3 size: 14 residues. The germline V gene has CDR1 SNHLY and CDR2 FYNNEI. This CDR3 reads CASSGGGGPETQYF. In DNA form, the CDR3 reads TGTGCCAGCTCGGGGGGTGGCGGGCCCGAGACCCAGTACTTC.

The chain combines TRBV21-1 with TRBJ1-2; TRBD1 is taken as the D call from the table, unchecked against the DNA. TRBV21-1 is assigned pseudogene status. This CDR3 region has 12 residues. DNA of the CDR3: TGTGCCAGCAGCAAAGGCAGGGGGGGCTACACCTTC. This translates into CASSKGRGGYTF.

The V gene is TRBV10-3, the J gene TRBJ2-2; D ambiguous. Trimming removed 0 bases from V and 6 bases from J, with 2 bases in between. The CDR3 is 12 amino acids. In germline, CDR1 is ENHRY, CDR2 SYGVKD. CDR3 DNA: TGTGCCATCAGTGAGTCCTCCGGGGAGCTGTTTTTT. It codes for CAISESSGELFF.